This T cell receptor (beta chain) derives from a study of somatic mutations in cytotoxic T cells in rheumatoid arthritis. General study results and limits: A largest CD8+ clone above 20% of CD8+ cells occurred in about an eighth of the roughly 60 patients.

Using immunoSEQ multiplex PCR, the repertoire was profiled, and TCRdb retains in-frame clones only, with some absent. The table shows about 26,000 clones, with about 81% occurring only once. Comment on this clone: Antigen: not known.

The V gene lost 4 bases and the J gene lost 7 bases, with 10 bases spanning the gap. CDR1 is SEHNR, CDR2 FQNEAQ, per germline (reference sequence). The CDR3 sequence is 12 residues long. The chain combines TRBV7-9 with TRBJ1-1; D is unclear. The sample taken for sequencing was CD8+ T cells sorted from blood. The TCR originated in a man between 50 and 59 years old in good health. The chain's CDR3 is CASSSGVFEAFF. The CDR3 DNA reads as TGTGCCAGCAGCTCCGGGGTCTTTGAAGCTTTCTTT.